The 14 T cell receptor beta chains reported below all come from one sample, sequenced in a study of blood T cell repertoires in COVID-19. Assay used: immunoSEQ multiplex PCR; TCRdb lists only in-frame clones, some missing. Of tens of thousands of clones listed, approximately 92% are singletons. What was sequenced was peripheral blood. The source of these receptors is a man aged 45-65 years with acute or convalescent COVID-19.

V is TRBV7-9 and J is TRBJ1-4, with D unclear. Germline-derived CDR1 and CDR2 are SEHNR and FQNEAQ (reference sequence). The V and J ends lost 4 bases and 8 bases respectively, with 8 bases between them. The CDR3 is made up of 12 amino acids. The CDR3 DNA reads as TGTGCCAGCAGCTCCAATAGCGAAAAACTGTTTTTT. Translating gives CASSSNSEKLFF.

V is TRBV6-4 and J is TRBJ1-5; 8 bases line up with TRBD1. After removal of 3 bases from V and 3 bases from J, the junction contained 1 base not matched to a gene. CDR3 length equals 14 residues. Germline CDR1 and CDR2: MRHNA and SNTAGT. The CDR3 protein is CASSETGDNQPQHF. CDR3 sequence (DNA): TGTGCCAGCAGTGAGACAGGGGACAATCAGCCCCAGCATTTT.

The V and J genes are TRBV10-3 and TRBJ1-5; D is perhaps TRBD1 (6 bases). From germline, CDR1 is ENHRY and CDR2 SYGVKD. The CDR3 is 14 residues long. V gave up 2 bases and J gave up 5 bases, with 10 bases separating them. CDR3 bases: TGTGCCATCAGTGAGAGGGGGATGGATCAGCCCCAGCATTTT. This codes for CAISERGMDQPQHF.

V is TRBV7-3 and J is TRBJ2-1, with D possibly being TRBD2 (6 bases). The length of the CDR3 is 17 residues. Germline assignment: CDR1 SGHTA and CDR2 FQGTGA. Deletions cut 5 bases from V and 6 bases from J, with 23 bases between. CDR3 DNA: TGTGCCAGCAGCGCTCAGTCCGGGAGCTTTGGCCGCAATGAGCAGTTCTTC. Protein: CASSAQSGSFGRNEQFF.

V gene TRBV4-3 combines with J gene TRBJ1-3; D is unclear. The CDR3 loop spans 15 amino acids. Trimming took 4 bases from V and 0 from J, leaving 10 bases between them. Germline CDR1 is LGHNA and CDR2 is YSLEER. CDR3 DNA: TGCGCCAGCAGCCGAGACGGAGGCTCTGGAAACACCATATATTTT. Amino acid sequence: CASSRDGGSGNTIYF.

In this sample, this clone turned up once. The gene calls are TRBV4-1 and TRBJ2-5, with 14 nucleotides matching TRBD2. The CDR3 runs to 15 residues. CDR1 is MGHRA, CDR2 YSYEKL, per germline. V was pared by 3 bases and J by 7 bases, with 4 bases of the junction left unmatched. The CDR3 region is CASSQGTSGSGTQYF. Written as DNA, the CDR3 is TGCGCCAGCAGCCAGGGGACTAGCGGGAGTGGGACCCAGTACTTC.

The chain employs TRBV28 and TRBJ2-7; D is undetermined. V was shortened by 4 bases and J by 3 bases, with 4 bases between the two germline ends. Germline CDR1 MDHEN, CDR2 SYDVKM. This CDR3 contains 11 residues. CDR3 bases: TGTGCCAGCAGTTCCTACTACGAGCAGTACTTC. It is translated as CASSSYYEQYF.

The chain recombines TRBV24-1 with TRBJ1-2, with 8 bases aligning to TRBD1. There are 12 residues in the CDR3. J was trimmed by 8 bases and V by 5 bases; bases with no gene match: 3. Germline V gene lookup returns CDR1 KGHDR and CDR2 SFDVKD. The CDR3 bases are TGTGCCACCAGTGGACAGGGGCCGGGCTACACCTTC. This gives the protein CATSGQGPGYTF.

This chain uses TRBV28 with TRBJ1-4, with D tentatively TRBD1 (5 bases). The CDR3 is made up of 14 amino acids. V was trimmed by 7 bases and J by 4 bases, leaving 13 bases between them. Germline V CDR1 and CDR2: MDHEN, SYDVKM. As DNA, the CDR3 is TGTGCCAGCACCCCCGCGGGACGTAATGAAAAACTGTTTTTT. Protein product: CASTPAGRNEKLFF.

The V gene is TRBV6-2 or TRBV6-3, the J gene TRBJ2-3; TRBD2 agrees at 7 bases. The CDR3 extends over 15 amino acids. Germline V gene data show CDR1 as MNHEY and CDR2 as SVGEGT. Trimming cost V 0 bases and J 0 bases; bases outside gene matches: 0. CDR3 region: CASSYSSGSTDTQYF. The CDR3 coding sequence is TGTGCCAGCAGTTACTCTAGCGGGAGCACAGATACGCAGTATTTT.

This clone was observed a single time. The gene calls are TRBV7-2 and TRBJ1-2; D is perhaps TRBD1 (6 bases). Deletions cut 2 bases from V and 8 bases from J, with 18 bases between. In germline, CDR1 is SGHTA, CDR2 FQGNSA. CDR3 length equals 15 residues. The CDR3 protein is CASSLMGNRAEGYTF. The CDR3, as DNA: TGTGCCAGCAGCTTAATGGGGAACAGGGCGGAGGGCTACACCTTC. Full variable domain (rest looked up from reference TRBV7-2 and TRBJ1-2): GAGVSQSPSNKVTEKGKDVELRCDPISGHTALYWYRQSLGQGLEFLIYFQGNSAPDKSGLPSDRFSAERTGGSVSTLTIQRTQQEDSAVYLCASSLMGNRAEGYTFGSGTRLTVV.

This chain uses TRBV7-7 with TRBJ2-2, with 13 bases identical to TRBD2. V shed 4 bases and J 7 bases; nucleotides not matched to a gene: 15. The CDR3 runs to 19 residues. Germline lookup yields CDR1 SSHAT and CDR2 FNYEAQ (reference sequence). The CDR3 sequence is CASSSREKLAGGPGGELFF. The CDR3 DNA follows: TGTGCCAGCAGCTCCCGCGAAAAACTAGCGGGAGGGCCCGGCGGGGAGCTGTTTTTT.

The V gene is TRBV13, the J gene TRBJ1-4, with 9 bases that match TRBD1. V lost 4 bases and J lost 3; bases outside the gene matches: 9. CDR1 is PRHDT, CDR2 FYEKMQ, per germline (reference sequence). This CDR3 is built from 17 residues. The CDR3 protein is CASSSRVTGGSNEKLFF. The CDR3 nucleotides are TGTGCCAGCAGCTCGAGGGTTACAGGGGGCTCTAATGAAAAACTGTTTTTT. The full variable domain, completed using reference TRBV13 and TRBJ1-4, is AAGVIQSPRHLIKEKRETATLKCYPIPRHDTVYWYQQGPGQDPQFLISFYEKMQSDKGSIPDRFSAQQFSDYHSELNMSSLELGDSALYFCASSSRVTGGSNEKLFFGSGTQLSVL.

The chain recombines TRBV4-3 with TRBJ1-4; unclear D gene. V was cut by 0 bases and J by 5 bases, with 13 bases left in between. This CDR3 spans 16 amino acids. In germline, CDR1 is LGHNA, CDR2 YSLEER. CDR3 sequence reads: CASSQDAGNPNEKLFF. CDR3 DNA: TGCGCCAGCAGCCAAGATGCGGGGAATCCAAATGAAAAACTGTTTTTT.